The 12 T cell receptor beta chains in this list originate from one sample, sequenced in a study of early T cells in non-severe SARS-CoV-2 infection. TCRdb fed the 5' RACE reads into MiXCR, producing one record per CDR3 protein. The data hold tens of thousands of distinct CDR3 sequences, with over 8% observed a single time. The input for sequencing was whole blood, taken at baseline. The receptors were sampled from an adult who was a healthcare worker with PCR-confirmed SARS-CoV-2 infection or an uninfected control (not recorded which).

This clonotype was observed many times. The V call is TRBV6-5, the J call TRBJ2-4; D gene uncertain. Germline V CDR1 and CDR2: MNHEY, SVGAGI. The CDR3 has 15 amino acids. Trimming removed 0 bases from V and 0 bases from J, with 6 bases in between. CDR3 protein: CASSYSRLAKNIQYF. The CDR3 nucleotides are TGTGCCAGCAGTTACTCGAGGCTAGCCAAAAACATTCAGTACTTC.

In its sample, this clonotype was seen a few times. The rearrangement links TRBV6-5 to TRBJ2-1, with unresolved D. Trimming took 4 bases from V and 9 from J, leaving 13 bases between them. In germline, CDR1 is MNHEY, CDR2 SVGAGI. The CDR3 contains 13 residues. In nucleotides, the CDR3 is TGTGCCAGCAGTTCCGGCCCCCGGGTTGAGCAGTTCTTC. Its protein product is CASSSGPRVEQFF.

The gene calls are TRBV12-3 or TRBV12-4 and TRBJ1-5; a weak D match, TRBD1 (5 bases). With 0 bases removed from V and 1 base from J, the gap between germline ends came to 19 bases. The CDR3 runs 19 residues. In DNA, the CDR3 is TGTGCCAGCAGTTTAGCGCCTCTTGGGGGACCCCCGAGCAATCAGCCCCAGCATTTT. Encoded protein: CASSLAPLGGPPSNQPQHF.

This clonotype showed up just a few times. The chain carries TRBV20-1 and TRBJ1-2; D is unclear. Deletions cut 0 bases from V and 8 bases from J, with 13 bases between. This CDR3 region has 13 residues. CDR1 is DFQATT and CDR2 is SNEGSKA in the germline V gene (reference sequence). This chain's CDR3 is CSARDTPLRGYTF. In DNA, the CDR3 is TGCAGTGCTAGAGATACACCGTTAAGGGGCTACACCTTC.

The sample holds a few counts of this clonotype. This sequence joins TRBV18 and TRBJ1-2; tentatively, D is TRBD1 (5 bases). Trimming cost V 3 bases and J 3 bases, with 8 bases left between them. Germline-derived CDR1 and CDR2 are KGHSH and LQKENI. The CDR3 is 13 amino acids. CDR3 coding DNA: TGTGCCAGCTCACCGTCACAGGACTATGGCTACACCTTC. This translates into CASSPSQDYGYTF.

This clonotype was found many times. The rearrangement links TRBV7-9 to TRBJ1-1; 7 bases align to TRBD1. Germline CDR1 is SEHNR and CDR2 is FQNEAQ (reference sequence). The CDR3 is made up of 15 amino acids. V dropped 4 bases and J dropped 10; count of bases not matched to a gene: 15. The CDR3: CASSSPDRWGGVAFF. For the CDR3, the DNA is TGTGCCAGCAGCTCGCCGGACAGGTGGGGAGGGGTAGCTTTCTTT.

This clonotype was seen only a few times. V is TRBV23-1 and J is TRBJ2-7; D is possibly TRBD1 or TRBD2 (5 bases each). TRBV23-1 is flagged as an ORF with uncertain function. Between the trimmed V and J ends, which lost 8 bases and 3 bases, there was a span of 20 bases. This CDR3 spans 15 amino acids. CDR3 bases: TGCGCCAGCGGGACCATTGGCAGGAAAGACTACGAGCAGTACTTC. Amino acids: CASGTIGRKDYEQYF.

In its sample, this clonotype was seen a few times. This chain uses TRBV11-2 with TRBJ2-3; D could derive from TRBD1 or TRBD2 (5 bases each). The CDR3 is 16 amino acids. With 5 bases removed from V and 3 bases from J, the gap between germline ends came to 18 bases. Germline V gene data show CDR1 as SGHAT and CDR2 as FQNNGV. The CDR3 loop reads CASSPAGGRGTDTQYF. In DNA, the CDR3 is TGTGCCAGCAGCCCCGCTGGGGGTAGAGGGACAGATACGCAGTATTTT.

There are a few counts of this clonotype. The chain carries TRBV7-2 and TRBJ1-5; 8 bases line up with TRBD1. The CDR3 has 15 residues. CDR1 and CDR2 from the germline V gene are SGHTA and FQGNSA. J was trimmed by 3 bases and V by 5 bases; bases with no gene match: 6. The CDR3 protein is CASSQTGALNQPQHF. The CDR3 nucleotides read TGTGCCAGCAGCCAGACAGGGGCTCTCAATCAGCCCCAGCATTTT.

This clonotype was observed a handful of times. The rearrangement uses TRBV11-2 and TRBJ2-5, with D hard to call. CDR1 SGHAT and CDR2 FQNNGV come from the germline V gene. The ends were cut back, 5 bases at V and 3 bases at J, with 10 bases in the middle. The CDR3 covers 13 residues. The CDR3 protein is CASSLLWEETQYF. DNA for the CDR3: TGTGCCAGCAGCCTACTATGGGAAGAGACCCAGTACTTC. Full variable domain (remainder filled in from reference TRBV11-2 and TRBJ2-5): EAGVAQSPRYKIIEKRQSVAFWCNPISGHATLYWYQQILGQGPKLLIQFQNNGVVDDSQLPKDRFSAERLKGVDSTLKIQPAKLEDSAVYLCASSLLWEETQYFGPGTRLLVL.

This clonotype was observed at least ten times. The rearrangement uses TRBV29-1 and TRBJ2-7; D may be TRBD1 (6 bases). The germline CDR1 and CDR2 sequences are SQVTM and ANQGSEA. The CDR3 runs to 14 residues. DNA for the CDR3: TGCAGAGGTATTACAGGGAAAGCCTCCTACGAGCAGTACTTC. This sequence encodes CRGITGKASYEQYF.

V usage is TRBV2 and J usage is TRBJ1-2, with unresolved D. The CDR3 runs 13 residues. Germline loops: CDR1 SNHLY, CDR2 FYNNEI. Trimming removed 1 base at V and 0 bases at J, with 3 bases between. Here the CDR3 reads CASSEVSNYGYTF. CDR3 coding DNA: TGTGCCAGCAGTGAAGTATCTAACTATGGCTACACCTTC.